These 21 T cell receptor beta chains originate from one sample sequenced in a study of patients and donors after allogeneic stem cell transplantation (dated by TCRdb to about 2020). Libraries came from RT-PCR. The sample was run on a NextSeq 550. The raw public reads went through TCRdb reprocessing: fastp at Q25, MiXCR clone calling, in-frame beta chains kept. Each CDR3 protein appears once, grouped with its most common genes and DNA. The sample table records approximately 200,000 distinct CDR3 sequences; around two fifths of these occur just once. The leading ten clones occupy about 9.9% of the sample. Sequencing was performed on blood, either unsorted or a sorted T cell fraction (not recorded which). Receptor source: a human donor who was either an allogeneic HSCT recipient or a stem cell or donor lymphocyte infusion donor (not recorded which). It is not recorded whose cells these are; they may come from a transplant donor.

This chain links TRBV5-1 with TRBJ2-6, with D maybe TRBD1 (6 bases). Per the germline V gene, CDR1 is SGHRS and CDR2 is YFSETQ. V was trimmed by 4 bases and J by 0 bases, leaving 14 bases between them. This CDR3 contains 17 residues. The CDR3 sequence is CASSGGQLFSGANVLTF. In DNA form, the CDR3 reads TGCGCCAGCAGCGGTGGACAGCTTTTCTCTGGGGCCAACGTCCTGACTTTC.

The chain carries TRBV6-1 and TRBJ2-1, with D maybe TRBD1 (5 bases). The germline V and J ends were trimmed by 4 bases and 2 bases, with 12 bases remaining between them. The germline V gene encodes CDR1 MNHNS and CDR2 SASEGT. The CDR3 covers 15 residues. The CDR3 is CASSVPRTPYNEQFF. CDR3 DNA sequence: TGTGCCAGCAGTGTTCCCAGGACACCCTACAATGAGCAGTTCTTC.

The chain links TRBV29-1 to TRBJ1-2; tentatively, D is TRBD1 (6 bases). V lost 6 bases to trimming and J lost 8 bases, with 16 bases between them. Germline lookup yields CDR1 SQVTM and CDR2 ANQGSEA. CDR3 size: 12 residues. CDR3 coding DNA: TGCAGCGTAAAACAGGGTTTAAGGGGCTACACCTTC. It yields the protein CSVKQGLRGYTF.

This clonotype was seen only a few times. The chain employs TRBV5-1 and TRBJ2-3; D perhaps matches TRBD1 (6 bases). The CDR3 is 14 residues long. V was clipped by 0 bases and J by 4 bases, with 9 bases between them. CDR1 and CDR2 (germline): SGHRS, YFSETQ. CDR3 nucleotides: TGCGCCAGCAGCTTGGGCAACAGGGCAGATACGCAGTATTTT. It yields the protein CASSLGNRADTQYF.

V usage is TRBV7-9 and J usage is TRBJ1-6, with D perhaps matching TRBD1 (5 bases). V was pared by 4 bases and J by 4 bases, with 17 bases between. Germline lookup yields CDR1 SEHNR and CDR2 FQNEAQ (reference sequence). This CDR3 spans 17 amino acids. This CDR3 reads CASSSSPGREYNSPLHF. The CDR3 DNA follows: TGTGCCAGCAGCTCATCCCCGGGACGCGAGTATAATTCACCCCTCCACTTT.

This clonotype was found once. DNA of the CDR3: TGCGCCAGCAGCCAATTAATGGGACTAGCGGGCCAAAGCTCCTACAATGAGCAGTTCTTC. Translation gives CASSQLMGLAGQSSYNEQFF. This chain connects TRBV4-1 to TRBJ2-1; 12 bases match TRBD2. Looked up from germline, CDR1 is MGHRA and CDR2 is YSYEKL. J was trimmed by 0 bases and V by 2 bases; bases with no gene match: 11. The CDR3 is 20 amino acids.

The chain couples TRBV29-1 to TRBJ1-4; TRBD1 matches at 8 bases. The junction had 9 bases not matched to a gene; V was cut back by 4 bases and J by 8 bases. The CDR3 covers 14 residues. Germline CDR1 reads SQVTM; CDR2 reads ANQGSEA. The CDR3 region has the DNA TGCAGCGTTGCGCGGGCAGGGGGCGACGAAAAACTGTTTTTT. Its translation: CSVARAGGDEKLFF.

This clonotype appeared a single time. The chain joins TRBV9 to TRBJ2-1, with D unresolved. Trimming shortened V by 0 bases and J by 7 bases, and 8 bases separated the two germline ends. This CDR3 comprises 13 residues. Germline V gene lookup returns CDR1 SGDLS and CDR2 YYNGEE. CDR3 DNA sequence: TGTGCCAGCAGCGTAGGGGCCGTGAATGAGCAGTTCTTC. This translates into CASSVGAVNEQFF.

This clonotype was counted at least ten times. This chain connects TRBV20-1 to TRBJ1-5, with D hard to call. The CDR3 length is 14 residues. V lost 5 bases and J lost 2, with 13 bases in between. Per germline, CDR1 DFQATT and CDR2 SNEGSKA (reference sequence). The DNA of the CDR3 is TGCAGTGCTTCCCGGAGGGTTGGCAATCAGCCCCAGCATTTT. As protein: CSASRRVGNQPQHF.

The chain carries TRBV5-1 and TRBJ1-1; D uncertain. Trimming shortened V by 1 base and J by 1 base, and 8 bases separated the two germline ends. The CDR3 loop spans 14 amino acids. In germline, CDR1 is SGHRS, CDR2 YFSETQ. The CDR3 loop is CASSLSTRNTEAFF. The CDR3 coding sequence is TGCGCCAGCAGCTTGAGCACCCGGAACACTGAAGCTTTCTTT.

The rearrangement uses TRBV20-1 and TRBJ2-6, with D hard to call. V lost 5 bases and J 0 bases, leaving 5 bases between the germline ends. This CDR3 is 13 amino acids long. Germline CDR1 reads DFQATT; CDR2 reads SNEGSKA (reference sequence). The DNA of the CDR3 is TGCAGTGCTCCAGGCTCTGGGGCCAACGTCCTGACTTTC. Encoded protein: CSAPGSGANVLTF.

The chain has TRBV28 and TRBJ2-4, with 7 bases matching TRBD1. Germline V gene lookup returns CDR1 MDHEN and CDR2 SYDVKM. V lost 7 bases and J lost 5; bases outside the gene matches: 11. This CDR3 region has 15 residues. The chain's CDR3 is CASTTVWDSQNIQYF. The CDR3 nucleotides are TGTGCCAGCACCACGGTCTGGGACAGCCAAAACATTCAGTACTTC.

The J gene is TRBJ2-5, the V gene TRBV5-1, with 10 positions matching TRBD2. The CDR3 is 15 amino acids. V trimming: 4 bases; J trimming: 2 bases; junction bases outside the gene matches: 5. Germline V gene lookup returns CDR1 SGHRS and CDR2 YFSETQ. The CDR3 sequence: CASSLQLAGQETQYF. CDR3 coding DNA: TGCGCCAGCAGCCTACAACTAGCGGGGCAAGAGACCCAGTACTTC.

This clonotype appeared a few times. This sequence joins TRBV12-3 or TRBV12-4 and TRBJ1-1; possibly TRBD1 for D (5 bases). V was shortened by 3 bases and J by 11 bases, with 16 bases between the two germline ends. This CDR3 spans 13 amino acids. The CDR3 spells CASSLSGPKKAFF. The CDR3, as DNA: TGTGCCAGCAGTTTGTCAGGGCCCAAGAAGGCTTTCTTT.

V and J are TRBV11-2 and TRBJ2-1; 9 nucleotides align to TRBD2. Unmatched junction bases numbered 2, after V lost 2 bases and J lost 3 bases. This CDR3 spans 15 amino acids. The germline CDR1 and CDR2 sequences are SGHAT and FQNNGV. CDR3 sequence: CASSLSSGDYNEQFF. CDR3 bases: TGTGCCAGCAGCTTATCTAGCGGGGACTACAATGAGCAGTTCTTC.

V and J are TRBV12-3 or TRBV12-4 and TRBJ1-2; TRBD1 matches at 7 bases. This CDR3 contains 15 residues. J was trimmed by 3 bases and V by 5 bases; bases with no gene match: 9. The CDR3: CASSRKGAQDYGYTF. Written as DNA, the CDR3 is TGTGCCAGCAGTCGTAAGGGGGCGCAGGACTATGGCTACACCTTC.

In its sample, this clonotype was seen a few times. The chain links TRBV29-1 to TRBJ1-3; tentatively, D is TRBD1 (6 bases). Trimming removed 4 bases at V and 1 base at J, with 11 bases between. Germline-derived CDR1 and CDR2 are SQVTM and ANQGSEA. The CDR3 loop spans 14 amino acids. In DNA form, the CDR3 reads TGCAGCGTTGGGTCGAGGGGGTCTGGAAACACCATATATTTT. As protein: CSVGSRGSGNTIYF.

The V and J genes are TRBV3-1 and TRBJ2-2; 8 bases line up with TRBD1. Unmatched junction bases numbered 3, after V lost 1 base and J lost 2 bases. Looked up from germline, CDR1 is LGHDT and CDR2 is YNNKEL (reference sequence). CDR3 length: 16 residues. The CDR3 sequence is CASSQVRGQNTGELFF. The CDR3 nucleotides read TGTGCCAGCAGCCAAGTCAGGGGGCAAAACACCGGGGAGCTGTTTTTT.

The V and J genes are TRBV7-9 and TRBJ2-5; 8 positions match TRBD1. Germline CDR1 SEHNR, CDR2 FQNEAQ (reference sequence). The trim removed 3 bases at V and 4 bases at J, leaving 4 bases unmatched. The CDR3 is made up of 14 amino acids. DNA of the CDR3: TGTGCCAGCAGCTTTGGACAGGGTAGAGAGACCCAGTACTTC. Protein sequence: CASSFGQGRETQYF.

This clonotype was found a few times. The chain couples TRBV3-1 to TRBJ1-3; the D is unclear. CDR3 length equals 15 residues. CDR1 is LGHDT and CDR2 is YNNKEL in the germline V gene (reference sequence). V was cut by 3 bases and J by 0 bases, with 9 bases left in between. The CDR3 bases are TGTGCCAGCAGCCACGGCGGGAGCTCTGGAAACACCATATATTTT. Translation: CASSHGGSSGNTIYF.

This clonotype was counted once. The chain employs TRBV6-4 and TRBJ2-4; no definite D call. Germline values: CDR1 MRHNA, CDR2 SNTAGT. Deletions cut 8 bases from V and 6 bases from J, with 17 bases between. The CDR3 is 14 amino acids. The CDR3 loop reads CASAQAAISNIQYF. The DNA for the CDR3 is TGTGCCAGCGCCCAGGCGGCGATATCAAACATTCAGTACTTC.